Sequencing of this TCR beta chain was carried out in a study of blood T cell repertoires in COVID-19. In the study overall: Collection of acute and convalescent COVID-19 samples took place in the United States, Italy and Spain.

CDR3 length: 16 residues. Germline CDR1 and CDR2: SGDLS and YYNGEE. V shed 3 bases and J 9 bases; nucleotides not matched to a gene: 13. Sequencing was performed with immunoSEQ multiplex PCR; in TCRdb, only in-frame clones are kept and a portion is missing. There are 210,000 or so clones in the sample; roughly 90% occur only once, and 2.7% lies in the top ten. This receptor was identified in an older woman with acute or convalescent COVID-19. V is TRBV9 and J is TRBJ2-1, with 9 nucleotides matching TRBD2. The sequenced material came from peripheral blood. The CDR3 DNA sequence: TGTGCCAGCAGCGAGGTAGCGGGAGTGGGTTCTGGTGAGCAGTTCTTC. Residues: CASSEVAGVGSGEQFF.